This T cell receptor (beta chain) stems from a study of control samples from healthy donors and cancer patients. Libraries were prepared by immunoSEQ multiplex PCR; TCRdb keeps only in-frame clonotypes and omits some of them. This repertoire shows about 140,000 clones, roughly 89% found once; its top ten account for 7.1%. This clone was observed a handful of times. Trimming took off 4 bases at V and 6 bases at J, with 21 bases between the two ends. Germline V CDR1 and CDR2: LGHNA, YNFKEQ. The CDR3 loop spans 16 amino acids. V usage is TRBV4-2 and J usage is TRBJ1-2; maybe TRBD1 (5 bases). This TCR derives from a young man in good health. The sample comprised blood. DNA of the CDR3: TGTGCCAGCAGCCGAGGGGACTCCCTCCTCGGCCATGGCTACACCTTC. As protein: CASSRGDSLLGHGYTF.